Listed here are 25 T cell receptor beta chains from one sample, sequenced in a study of blood T cell repertoires in COVID-19. Measured with immunoSEQ multiplex PCR; TCRdb has only the in-frame clones, and not every one. This table has about 40,000 clones, about 86% appearing once. Sequencing used peripheral blood. These receptors originate from a man in his fifties in a cohort sampled during active COVID-19.

The chain combines TRBV11-2 with TRBJ2-1, with D tentatively TRBD2 (6 bases). Trimming stripped 1 base from V and 4 bases from J, with 14 bases between. This CDR3 contains 16 residues. From germline, CDR1 is SGHAT and CDR2 FQNNGV. CDR3 amino acids: CASSLGGRGLYNEQFF. The CDR3 bases are TGTGCCAGCAGCTTAGGAGGGCGGGGTCTATACAATGAGCAGTTCTTC.

V usage is TRBV7-9 and J usage is TRBJ2-5; 8 bases line up with TRBD1. After removal of 0 bases from V and 5 bases from J, the junction contained 8 bases not matched to a gene. The CDR3 is 16 amino acids. Germline-derived CDR1 and CDR2 are SEHNR and FQNEAQ (reference sequence). The CDR3 loop is CASSLAVRGRRETQYF. The CDR3 DNA reads as TGTGCCAGCAGCTTAGCCGTCAGGGGGCGCCGGGAGACCCAGTACTTC.

The chain combines TRBV13 with TRBJ2-3, with 10 bases aligning to TRBD2. The J segment lost 6 bases and the V segment lost 5 bases, leaving 5 bases of the junction unmatched. The CDR3 extends over 14 amino acids. The germline V gene encodes CDR1 PRHDT and CDR2 FYEKMQ (reference sequence). The CDR3 reads CASSSGGAGDTQYF. In DNA, the CDR3 is TGTGCCAGCAGCAGCGGGGGGGCCGGGGATACGCAGTATTTT.

The genes are TRBV7-6 and TRBJ2-1; 7 positions agree with TRBD2. CDR3 length equals 15 residues. From germline, CDR1 is SGHVS and CDR2 FNYEAQ. With 1 base clipped from V and 8 bases from J, the junction kept 8 bases outside the gene matches. The CDR3 reads CASSLGSGKTDEQFF. The CDR3 DNA is TGTGCCAGCAGCTTAGGGAGCGGGAAAACGGATGAGCAGTTCTTC.

This chain joins TRBV19 and TRBJ2-3; possibly TRBD1 for D (5 bases). The length of the CDR3 is 14 residues. Trimming took 7 bases from V and 6 from J, leaving 17 bases between them. Germline V CDR1 and CDR2: LNHDA, SQIVND (reference sequence). CDR3 DNA sequence: TGTGCCAGTACGGAAAGGGGTTCCCTTGATACGCAGTATTTT. Protein product: CASTERGSLDTQYF.

This sequence joins TRBV23-1 and TRBJ2-7; 7 bases are a match to TRBD1. TRBV23-1 is filed as an ORF, its function uncertain. The CDR3 is 15 amino acids. V shed 3 bases, J shed 0 bases, and the junction held 5 bases outside the gene matches. CDR3 bases: TGCGCCAGCAGTCACTTCAGGGGGAGCTCCTACGAGCAGTACGTC. It codes for CASSHFRGSSYEQYV.

This chain connects TRBV5-6 to TRBJ1-4; D gene uncertain. The V end lost 3 bases, the J end lost 9 bases, and 9 bases lay between the germline ends. Germline V gene lookup returns CDR1 SGHDT and CDR2 YYEEEE. This CDR3 has 12 amino acids. As DNA, the CDR3 is TGTGCCAGCAGCTCCCTCGAGAAAAAACTGTTTTTT. This translates into CASSSLEKKLFF.

The chain couples TRBV4-3 to TRBJ2-7, with D possibly being TRBD2 (5 bases). The CDR3 length is 16 residues. V dropped 0 bases and J dropped 3 bases, with 15 bases sitting between them. Germline lookup yields CDR1 LGHNA and CDR2 YSLEER. CDR3 in amino acids: CASSQEVGLGGYEQYF. The CDR3 bases are TGCGCCAGCAGCCAAGAGGTTGGGCTAGGAGGCTACGAGCAGTACTTC.

This chain links TRBV14 with TRBJ2-1, with D possibly being TRBD1 (6 bases). V lost 2 bases and J lost 7, with 12 bases in between. The germline gives CDR1 SGHDN, CDR2 FVKESK. This CDR3 is 14 amino acids long. The CDR3 protein is CASSQKQGRNEQFF. CDR3 sequence (DNA): TGTGCCAGCAGCCAAAAACAGGGAAGGAATGAGCAGTTCTTC.

The chain uses TRBV19 and TRBJ1-2; D perhaps matches TRBD1 (6 bases). V was cut by 3 bases and J by 3 bases, with 17 bases left in between. This CDR3 spans 16 amino acids. CDR1 is LNHDA and CDR2 is SQIVND in the germline V gene (reference sequence). CDR3 protein: CASSIQGGTLDYGYTF. CDR3 nucleotides: TGTGCCAGTAGTATCCAAGGGGGAACCCTAGACTATGGCTACACCTTC.

The chain uses TRBV5-4 and TRBJ2-7; 7 bases are a match to TRBD1. The trim removed 0 bases at V and 2 bases at J, leaving 5 bases unmatched. Germline CDR1 is SGHNT and CDR2 is YYREEE (reference sequence). The CDR3 is made up of 15 amino acids. CDR3 sequence reads: CASSLGRDRTYEQYF. Here the CDR3 DNA reads TGTGCCAGCAGCTTGGGTCGGGACAGAACCTACGAGCAGTACTTC.

This clone was detected once. The CDR3 protein is CASSLAAGSNEQFF. The CDR3 DNA follows: TGCGCCAGCAGCTTGGCCGCAGGGTCCAATGAGCAGTTCTTC. The chain employs TRBV5-1 and TRBJ2-1, with a possible D match to TRBD1 (5 bases). Germline-derived CDR1 and CDR2 are SGHRS and YFSETQ. V gave up 0 bases and J gave up 6 bases, with 10 bases separating them. This CDR3 is built from 14 residues.

The sample holds one count of this clone. Its ends do not fully match the called genes, so a read error is possible. The chain uses TRBV19 and TRBJ1-2, with 8 bases that match TRBD1. The CDR3 spans 13 residues. Germline values: CDR1 LNHDA, CDR2 SQIVND (reference sequence). CDR3 nucleotides: TGTGCCAGTATTATAGATACACGACAGGGGAGGACCTTC. Residues: CASIIDTRQGRTF.

The J gene is TRBJ1-5, the V gene TRBV5-5; TRBD1 aligns across 9 bases. V shed 4 bases, J shed 6 bases, and the junction held 8 bases outside the gene matches. Germline V gives CDR1 SGHKS, CDR2 YYEKEE (reference sequence). The CDR3 extends over 15 amino acids. CDR3 nucleotides: TGTGCCAGCAGCAGCTACCGGGACAGGGTTCAGCCCCAGCATTTT. Translating gives CASSSYRDRVQPQHF. The full variable domain, with the rest looked up from reference TRBV5-5 and TRBJ1-5, is DAGVTQSPTHLIKTRGQQVTLRCSPISGHKSVSWYQQVLGQGPQFIFQYYEKEERGRGNFPDRFSARQFPNYSSELNVNALLLGDSALYLCASSSYRDRVQPQHFGDGTRLSIL.

The rearrangement uses TRBV3-1 (or the pseudogene TRBV3-2) and TRBJ1-2; TRBD1 matches at 7 bases. Germline CDR1 LGHDT, CDR2 YNNKEL (reference sequence). This CDR3 is built from 16 residues. The V segment lost 4 bases and the J segment 1 base; nucleotides outside the gene matches: 9. CDR3 DNA sequence: TGTGCCAGCAGCCCGCCCATCGGACAGGTTAACTATGGCTACACCTTC. Protein sequence: CASSPPIGQVNYGYTF.

The chain links TRBV5-4 to TRBJ2-2; 13 bases fit TRBD2. Per the germline V gene, CDR1 is SGHNT and CDR2 is YYREEE (reference sequence). J was trimmed by 5 bases and V by 3 bases; bases with no gene match: 4. The CDR3 loop spans 16 amino acids. CDR3 in amino acids: CASSWGLAGRTGELFF. CDR3 bases: TGTGCCAGCAGCTGGGGACTAGCGGGACGAACCGGGGAGCTGTTTTTT.

This chain links TRBV2 with TRBJ1-1; the D gene is possibly TRBD1 (5 bases). CDR3 length: 11 amino acids. V was cut by 8 bases and J by 5 bases, with 9 bases left in between. Germline CDR1 is SNHLY and CDR2 is FYNNEI. In nucleotides, the CDR3 is TGTGCCAGCGGGGGGGGAACTGAAGCTTTCTTT. This translates into CASGGGTEAFF.

Here the CDR3 DNA reads TGCGCCAGCAGGTCGGGGGGCTCGACTAATGAAAAACTGTTTTTT. As protein: CASRSGGSTNEKLFF. The chain is built from TRBV5-1 and TRBJ1-4, with D maybe TRBD1 (6 bases). The CDR3 sequence is 15 residues long. V was shortened by 5 bases and J by 2 bases, with 13 bases between the two germline ends. Germline CDR1 SGHRS, CDR2 YFSETQ.

This sequence joins TRBV5-1 and TRBJ1-4; a weak D match, TRBD1 (6 bases). V lost 4 bases to trimming and J lost 6 bases, with 10 bases between them. CDR1 is SGHRS, CDR2 YFSETQ, per germline. The CDR3 runs to 13 residues. CDR3 residues: CASSARTDEKLFF. DNA for the CDR3: TGCGCCAGCAGCGCCCGGACAGATGAAAAACTGTTTTTT.

This clone was counted ten times or more. DNA of the CDR3: TGTGCCAGCAGCCTTACCCCACCCGGGATAAATCCCTACGAGCAGTACTTC. Translating gives CASSLTPPGINPYEQYF. The chain carries TRBV7-2 and TRBJ2-7; possibly TRBD2 for D (5 bases). The V and J ends lost 5 bases and 2 bases respectively, with 22 bases between them. CDR1 is SGHTA, CDR2 FQGNSA, per germline. This CDR3 has 17 residues.

The chain combines TRBV10-3 with TRBJ2-7; a weak D match, TRBD2 (5 bases). This CDR3 has 12 amino acids. Trimming shortened V by 6 bases and J by 4 bases, and 10 bases separated the two germline ends. The germline CDR1 and CDR2 sequences are ENHRY and SYGVKD. CDR3: CAISGDFYEQYF. The CDR3 DNA reads TGTGCCATCAGCGGGGATTTTTACGAGCAGTACTTC.

The chain is built from TRBV10-3 and TRBJ1-2; D is possibly TRBD1 (5 bases). CDR1 and CDR2 (germline): ENHRY, SYGVKD. V was pared by 3 bases and J by 5 bases, with 16 bases between. This CDR3 has 15 residues. The CDR3 here is CAISDQVDSLYGYTF. Written as DNA, the CDR3 is TGTGCCATCAGTGACCAAGTTGACAGCTTATATGGCTACACCTTC.

The chain recombines TRBV5-1 with TRBJ1-1; no clear D. The CDR3 runs to 13 residues. V lost 2 bases, J lost 0 bases, and 5 bases lay in between. CDR1 and CDR2 (germline): SGHRS, YFSETQ. The CDR3 DNA sequence: TGCGCCAGCAGCTTTCAGATGAACACTGAAGCTTTCTTT. Translation gives CASSFQMNTEAFF.

The chain is built from TRBV7-2 and TRBJ1-1, with TRBD1 matching 8 bases. Germline lookup yields CDR1 SGHTA and CDR2 FQGNSA. With 8 bases clipped from V and 5 bases from J, the junction kept 13 bases outside the gene matches. The CDR3 totals 15 residues. CDR3 in amino acids: CASRTRTGGVTEAFF. CDR3 sequence (DNA): TGTGCCAGCCGAACCCGAACAGGGGGTGTAACTGAAGCTTTCTTT.

The rearrangement uses TRBV5-3 and TRBJ1-4; 8 bases agree with TRBD1. TRBV5-3 is an open reading frame, and its role is uncertain. The CDR3 runs to 15 residues. Trimming cost V 0 bases and J 12 bases; bases outside gene matches: 10. Here the CDR3 reads CARSLARQGLSQLFF. DNA of the CDR3: TGTGCCAGAAGCTTGGCCCGACAGGGGTTGTCACAACTGTTTTTT.